These 8 T cell receptor beta chains were sequenced from one sample in a study of cytomegalovirus exposure and HLA in healthy donors. PCR used 60 Vbeta primers and 13 Jbeta primers. Assay: immunoSEQ multiplex PCR; the TCRdb copy retains only in-frame clones and omits some. The sample records 150,000 to 200,000 clones, around 81% being singletons. The sequencing input was PBMCs. The source is a woman in her thirties or forties in good health and CMV-seronegative.

J is TRBJ2-1 and V is TRBV30; 12 bases map to TRBD2. The trim removed 3 bases at V and 0 bases at J, leaving 0 bases unmatched. The CDR3 is made up of 15 amino acids. Germline V CDR1 and CDR2: GTSNPN, SVGIG (reference sequence). Here the CDR3 reads CAWRTSGSSYNEQFF. CDR3 DNA sequence: TGTGCCTGGAGGACTAGCGGGAGCTCCTACAATGAGCAGTTCTTC.

V and J are TRBV15 and TRBJ2-3; D perhaps matches TRBD2 (7 bases). The CDR3 consists of 15 residues. With 3 bases removed from V and 5 bases from J, the gap between germline ends came to 15 bases. Germline CDR1 is LNHNV and CDR2 is YYDKDF (reference sequence). The CDR3 DNA reads as TGTGCCACCAGCAGGTTGGGGGGGCTTATAGATACGCAGTATTTT. It specifies CATSRLGGLIDTQYF.

This clone has only a few counts. The chain carries TRBV5-1 and TRBJ2-5; no clear D. This CDR3 contains 14 residues. Germline-derived CDR1 and CDR2 are SGHRS and YFSETQ. V shed 4 bases and J shed 2 bases, with 12 bases lying between them. In DNA, the CDR3 is TGCGCCAGCAGCACCTCCGATCTACAAGAGACCCAGTACTTC. Its protein is CASSTSDLQETQYF.

This sequence joins TRBV6-5 and TRBJ2-1; 15 nucleotides align to TRBD2. From germline, CDR1 is MNHEY and CDR2 SVGAGI. This CDR3 is 15 amino acids long. J lost 9 bases, V lost 5 bases, and 5 bases had no gene match. For the CDR3, the DNA is TGTGCCAGCAGTCATAGGACTAGCGGGAGGGGTGAGCAGTTCTTC. This encodes CASSHRTSGRGEQFF.

Note on this clone: The sample contains more than one DNA sequence encoding this CDR3. The chain has TRBV30 and TRBJ1-2; maybe TRBD1 (6 bases). Germline CDR1 GTSNPN, CDR2 SVGIG (reference sequence). Trimming took 2 bases from V and 3 from J, leaving 16 bases between them. This CDR3 is 15 amino acids long. The CDR3 nucleotides are TGTGCCTGGAGTAGCCCCCCCAGGGGTGACTATGGCTACACCTTC. Translating it yields CAWSSPPRGDYGYTF.

CDR3 DNA: TGTGCCAGCAGTTTATCCGCAGGGCCCTCGGGCTATGGCTACACCTTC. Amino acid sequence: CASSLSAGPSGYGYTF. The gene calls are TRBV28 and TRBJ1-2; tentative D call: TRBD1 (5 bases). This CDR3 contains 16 residues. Germline values: CDR1 MDHEN, CDR2 SYDVKM. V lost 1 base to trimming and J lost 4 bases, with 16 bases between them.

This clone was seen just once. The rearrangement links TRBV30 to TRBJ2-3; 9 bases are shared with TRBD2. Trimming at V came to 3 bases and at J to 5 bases, leaving 6 bases not matched to a gene. The germline CDR1 and CDR2 sequences are GTSNPN and SVGIG (reference sequence). The CDR3 consists of 14 residues. CDR3 nucleotide sequence: TGTGCCTGGAGCTGGCGGGAGGGCCGAGATACGCAGTATTTT. Its translation: CAWSWREGRDTQYF. The whole variable domain, filled in from reference TRBV30 and TRBJ2-3, reads SQTIHQWPATLVQPVGSPLSLECTVEGTSNPNLYWYRQAAGRGLQLLFYSVGIGQISSEVPQNLSASRPQDRQFILSSKKLLLSDSGFYLCAWSWREGRDTQYFGPGTRLTVL.

The chain has TRBV6-5 and TRBJ2-7, with D possibly being TRBD2 (6 bases). Germline V gene sequence: CDR1 MNHEY, CDR2 SVGAGI. V dropped 4 bases and J dropped 13 bases, with 20 bases sitting between them. The CDR3 sequence is 13 residues long. The CDR3 here is CASSSLATGAFYF. CDR3 bases: TGTGCCAGCAGTTCCCTCGCTACGGGAGCATTTTACTTC.